The entry that follows covers one T cell receptor beta chain sequence. This entry comes from a study of blood T cell repertoires in COVID-19. How the authors handled the data: Amplified reference gene primers provided the basis for estimating nucleated cell counts. Clones were sequenced by immunoSEQ multiplex PCR, and TCRdb holds only the in-frame ones, with some missing. V and J calls and clone size are as listed in that table; D and trimming were resolved from the DNA. The top ten hold around 3.3% of the sample, which has roughly 90,000 clones, roughly 88% seen once. Between the trimmed V and J ends, which lost 0 bases and 0 bases, there was a span of 7 bases. Germline-derived CDR1 and CDR2 are SGHRS and YFSETQ. This CDR3 contains 16 residues.

Material: peripheral blood. V usage is TRBV5-1 and J usage is TRBJ1-6; D gene ambiguous. The TCR comes from a woman older than 75 with COVID-19, enrolled during active disease. CDR3 region: CASSLEKSSYNSPLHF. The CDR3 nucleotides are TGCGCCAGCAGCTTGGAAAAGAGCTCCTATAATTCACCCCTCCACTTT.